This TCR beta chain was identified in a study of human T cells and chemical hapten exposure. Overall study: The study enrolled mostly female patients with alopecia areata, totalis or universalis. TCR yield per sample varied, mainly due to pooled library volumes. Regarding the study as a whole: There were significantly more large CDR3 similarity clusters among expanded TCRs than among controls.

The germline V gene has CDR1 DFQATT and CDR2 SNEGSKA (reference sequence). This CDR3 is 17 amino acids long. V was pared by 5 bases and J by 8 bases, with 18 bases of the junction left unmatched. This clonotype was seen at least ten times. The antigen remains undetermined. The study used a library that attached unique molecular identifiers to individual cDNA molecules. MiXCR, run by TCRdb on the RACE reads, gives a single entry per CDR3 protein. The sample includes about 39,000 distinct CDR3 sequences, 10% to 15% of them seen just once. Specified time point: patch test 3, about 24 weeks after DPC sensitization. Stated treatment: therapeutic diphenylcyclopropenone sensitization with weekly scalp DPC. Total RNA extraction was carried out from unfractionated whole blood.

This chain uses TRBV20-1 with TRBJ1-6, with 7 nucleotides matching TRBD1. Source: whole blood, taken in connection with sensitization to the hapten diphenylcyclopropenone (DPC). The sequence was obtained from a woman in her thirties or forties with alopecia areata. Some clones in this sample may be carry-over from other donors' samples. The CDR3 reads CSASPLGGGARDSPLHF. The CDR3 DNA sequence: TGCAGTGCTTCCCCTCTGGGAGGGGGCGCGAGGGATTCACCCCTCCACTTT.